Below, 28 T cell receptor beta chains from the same sample are listed, as sequenced in a study of blood T cells in healthy people across ages (dated by TCRdb to 2014 to 2015). The library was built by means of 5' RACE. Instrument used: Illumina HiSeq 2500. The second PCR ran for roughly 6 to 11 cycles and used a J-beta primer mix along with a sample-barcoded 5' primer. In TCRdb, the public reads were trimmed at Q25 with fastp and aligned with MiXCR, with productive beta chains retained. Entries are consolidated by CDR3 protein sequence, retaining the most common genes and DNA. Present in this sample are 1.5 million to 1.8 million distinct CDR3 sequences, 40% to 45% of which were seen just once. About 4% of the sample belongs to the ten largest clones. Source material: blood. The origin of the receptors is a woman aged 18-30 years in good health.

V usage is TRBV5-5 and J usage is TRBJ1-1; perhaps TRBD1 as D (5 bases). V shed 4 bases and J shed 2 bases, with 12 bases lying between them. CDR3 length: 14 amino acids. Germline CDR1 is SGHKS and CDR2 is YYEKEE (reference sequence). The CDR3 DNA reads TGTGCCAGCAGCCAATTGGGACCTAACACTGAAGCTTTCTTT. Its translation: CASSQLGPNTEAFF.

The rearrangement links TRBV7-2 to TRBJ2-3; D is unresolved. The CDR3 length is 14 residues. In germline, CDR1 is SGHTA, CDR2 FQGNSA. V lost 5 bases, J lost 1 base, and 10 bases lay in between. CDR3 region: CASSASRRTDTQYF. The DNA of the CDR3 is TGTGCCAGCAGCGCCAGCCGTCGCACAGATACGCAGTATTTT.

This clonotype was observed a handful of times. The chain combines TRBV6-1 with TRBJ2-7, with 7 bases lining up with TRBD2. This CDR3 contains 13 residues. J was trimmed by 1 base and V by 8 bases; bases with no gene match: 5. CDR1 is MNHNS and CDR2 is SASEGT in the germline V gene. This CDR3 reads CASVRGGSYEQYF. The CDR3 coding sequence is TGTGCCAGCGTCCGCGGGGGTTCCTACGAGCAGTACTTC.

Points on this clonotype: A read error may explain this, as a much larger clone is one base away. The chain carries TRBV29-1 and TRBJ2-3, with 7 bases identical to TRBD1. Germline values: CDR1 SQVTM, CDR2 ANQGSEA. The CDR3 is 13 amino acids. The CDR3 sequence: CSVGNRGTGTQYF. The CDR3 nucleotides read TGCAGCGTTGGTAACAGGGGCACAGGTACGCAGTATTTT.

The V gene is TRBV2, the J gene TRBJ2-7; maybe TRBD1 (5 bases). Trimming stripped 1 base from V and 8 bases from J, with 6 bases between. CDR1 and CDR2 from the germline V gene are SNHLY and FYNNEI. The CDR3 has 11 residues. The CDR3 is CASSEGGQQYF. The CDR3 region has the DNA TGTGCCAGCAGTGAAGGGGGCCAGCAGTACTTC.

CDR3 in amino acids: CASSRDRPLFYNEQFF. The CDR3 DNA sequence: TGTGCCAGCAGTCGAGACAGACCCCTTTTCTACAATGAGCAGTTCTTC. The chain employs TRBV7-2 and TRBJ2-1; D might be TRBD1 (5 bases). The CDR3 is 16 amino acids. Trimming left V 6 bases short and J 3 bases short, with 18 bases between. Germline CDR1 and CDR2: SGHTA and FQGNSA.

The rearrangement joins TRBV2 to TRBJ1-1, with a possible D match to TRBD1 (5 bases). The CDR3 spans 15 residues. V was trimmed by 6 bases and J by 4 bases, leaving 18 bases between them. CDR1 and CDR2 from the germline V gene are SNHLY and FYNNEI. CDR3 amino acids: CASRLIQGGSTEAFF. CDR3 bases: TGTGCCAGCAGGCTAATTCAGGGTGGTAGCACTGAAGCTTTCTTT.

Points on this clonotype: A read error may account for a junction end that differs from germline. The chain joins TRBV7-9 to TRBJ2-1; a possible D gene is TRBD2 (6 bases). CDR1 and CDR2 from the germline V gene are SEHNR and FQNEAQ (reference sequence). This CDR3 contains 14 residues. The CDR3: CASSMTRENNERFF. CDR3 nucleotides: TGTGCCAGCAGCATGACCCGGGAGAACAATGAGCGGTTCTTC. Looking up the rest from reference TRBV7-9 and TRBJ2-1 gives the full variable domain: DTGVSQNPRHKITKRGQNVTFRCDPISEHNRLYWYRQTLGQGPEFLTYFQNEAQLEKSRLLSDRFSAERPKGSFSTLEIQRTEQGDSAMYLCASSMTRENNERFFGPGTRLTVL.

The V gene is TRBV11-2, the J gene TRBJ2-1; TRBD1 agrees at 10 bases. The germline gives CDR1 SGHAT, CDR2 FQNNGV. V shed 4 bases and J 5 bases; nucleotides not matched to a gene: 11. This CDR3 spans 17 amino acids. CDR3 loop: CASSSLPGGTGDNEQFF. The CDR3 DNA sequence: TGTGCCAGCAGCTCTCTCCCCGGCGGGACAGGGGACAATGAGCAGTTCTTC.

This clonotype has a count of ten or more. The chain combines TRBV6-5 with TRBJ2-7; 10 bases fit TRBD1. The length of the CDR3 is 14 residues. V shed 6 bases and J 8 bases; nucleotides not matched to a gene: 10. Germline V gene lookup returns CDR1 MNHEY and CDR2 SVGAGI. The CDR3 here is CASSQDRGLFKQYF. CDR3 coding DNA: TGTGCCAGCAGCCAAGACAGGGGGCTATTTAAGCAGTACTTC.

The chain recombines TRBV5-1 with TRBJ2-7, with a tentative D call TRBD1 (6 bases). The V and J ends lost 2 bases and 3 bases respectively, with 12 bases between them. CDR3 length: 14 amino acids. Looked up from germline, CDR1 is SGHRS and CDR2 is YFSETQ. The CDR3 region is CASSFSGQFYEQYF. The CDR3 DNA reads as TGCGCCAGCAGCTTCTCGGGACAATTCTACGAGCAGTACTTC. Variable domain in full (rest from reference TRBV5-1 and TRBJ2-7): KAGVTQTPRYLIKTRGQQVTLSCSPISGHRSVSWYQQTPGQGLQFLFEYFSETQRNKGNFPGRFSGRQFSNSRSEMNVSTLELGDSALYLCASSFSGQFYEQYFGPGTRLTVT.

The rearrangement uses TRBV21-1 and TRBJ2-6; the table's TRBD1 call for D was not verified on the DNA. TRBV21-1 is designated a pseudogene. The CDR3 consists of 17 residues. CDR3 in DNA: TGTGCCAACAGTACAAAACCAGGGTTCATTGGGGCCAACGTCCTGACTTTC. Translated, it gives CANSTKPGFIGANVLTF.

The CDR3 here is CASTHDGGGHEQYF. The DNA for the CDR3 is TGTGCCAGCACCCACGATGGGGGAGGCCACGAGCAGTACTTC. This sequence joins TRBV6-2 or TRBV6-3 and TRBJ2-7; TRBD2 is a possible D gene (6 bases). Germline CDR1 MNHEY, CDR2 SVGEGT. Trimming took 7 bases from V and 5 from J, leaving 18 bases between them. The CDR3 contains 14 residues.

There are a few counts of this clonotype. The chain links TRBV12-3 or TRBV12-4 to TRBJ1-1; no clear D. Deletions cut 7 bases from V and 6 bases from J, with 15 bases between. There are 13 residues in the CDR3. CDR3 in amino acids: CASNNWGDAEAFF. CDR3 nucleotides: TGTGCCAGCAACAACTGGGGTGACGCTGAAGCTTTCTTT.

The gene calls are TRBV29-1 and TRBJ1-1, with 9 bases aligning to TRBD1. The CDR3 length is 12 residues. CDR1 is SQVTM, CDR2 ANQGSEA, per germline. V trimming: 1 base; J trimming: 8 bases; junction bases outside the gene matches: 2. CDR3 nucleotide sequence: TGCAGCGTTGAAGGGGACAGGGAGGAAGCTTTCTTT. Amino acids: CSVEGDREEAFF.

This clonotype was seen a few times. This chain links TRBV29-1 with TRBJ1-1, with D unresolved. The V and J ends lost 6 bases and 4 bases respectively, with 12 bases between them. This CDR3 comprises 12 residues. CDR1 is SQVTM and CDR2 is ANQGSEA in the germline V gene. CDR3: CSVGEATTEAFF. CDR3 bases: TGCAGCGTCGGGGAGGCGACCACTGAAGCTTTCTTT. The complete variable domain, with remaining parts taken from reference TRBV29-1 and TRBJ1-1, reads SAVISQKPSRDICQRGTSLTIQCQVDSQVTMMFWYRQQPGQSLTLIATANQGSEATYESGFVIDKFPISRPNLTFSTLTVSNMSPEDSSIYLCSVGEATTEAFFGQGTRLTVV.

This clonotype was seen more than once but under ten times. The chain couples TRBV9 to TRBJ2-3; tentative D call: TRBD2 (6 bases). The CDR3 length is 16 residues. V dropped 0 bases and J dropped 0 bases, with 11 bases sitting between them. CDR1 and CDR2 (germline): SGDLS, YYNGEE. The chain's CDR3 is CASSVAPTSSTDTQYF. The CDR3 DNA follows: TGTGCCAGCAGCGTAGCCCCCACTAGCAGCACAGATACGCAGTATTTT.

This chain connects TRBV7-9 to TRBJ1-2; the D gene is possibly TRBD1 (5 bases). The CDR3 covers 15 residues. The germline V and J ends were trimmed by 3 bases and 6 bases, with 17 bases remaining between them. CDR1 is SEHNR and CDR2 is FQNEAQ in the germline V gene (reference sequence). The CDR3 spells CASSLYRPSRDGYTF. The CDR3 coding sequence is TGTGCCAGCAGCTTGTACAGGCCCTCCCGGGATGGCTACACCTTC.

A note on this clonotype: At one end the junction does not follow the germline gene, possibly because of a read error. V and J are TRBV4-1 and TRBJ2-2, with TRBD2 matching over 7 bases. The CDR3 length is 17 residues. CDR1 MGHRA and CDR2 YSYEKL come from the germline V gene. The CDR3 coding sequence is TGCACCAGCAGCCAATCCCCGGGACTACCGAACACCGGGGAGCTGTTTTTT. This gives the protein CTSSQSPGLPNTGELFF.

J is TRBJ1-5 and V is TRBV12-3 or TRBV12-4, with 7 bases that match TRBD1. The V and J ends lost 5 bases and 6 bases, in that order; junction bases with no gene match: 4. CDR3 length: 13 amino acids. The CDR3 DNA follows: TGTGCCAGCAGTCACACAGGGGTTCAGCCCCAGCATTTT. Translation gives CASSHTGVQPQHF.

The V and J genes are TRBV20-1 and TRBJ2-5; 7 nucleotides match TRBD2. The ends lost 3 bases at V and 11 bases at J; junction bases unmatched: 18. The CDR3 length is 15 residues. Germline CDR1 and CDR2: DFQATT and SNEGSKA (reference sequence). This CDR3 reads CSASRDYSPYNEQYF. CDR3 sequence (DNA): TGCAGTGCTAGTCGGGACTATTCCCCATACAATGAGCAGTACTTC.

This clonotype was counted many times. The chain is built from TRBV9 and TRBJ2-6; D unresolved. The V end was cut by 4 bases, the J end by 0 bases, with 23 bases between. Germline V CDR1 and CDR2: SGDLS, YYNGEE. The CDR3 is 20 residues long. The CDR3 here is CASSTQTKQSHLSGANVLTF. The DNA of the CDR3 is TGTGCCAGCAGCACCCAGACAAAGCAAAGTCATCTCTCTGGGGCCAACGTCCTGACTTTC.

The chain couples TRBV20-1 to TRBJ2-1; 9 bases are shared with TRBD2. Looked up from germline, CDR1 is DFQATT and CDR2 is SNEGSKA (reference sequence). This CDR3 has 16 amino acids. V shed 1 base, J shed 4 bases, and the junction held 8 bases outside the gene matches. Here the CDR3 DNA reads TGCAGTGCTAGAGCGCTAGCGGGGTCTTCTTACAATGAGCAGTTCTTC. Translating gives CSARALAGSSYNEQFF.

This chain joins TRBV11-2 and TRBJ1-2, with D perhaps matching TRBD1 (6 bases). Germline V gene sequence: CDR1 SGHAT, CDR2 FQNNGV. This CDR3 is 15 amino acids long. Trimming left V 0 bases short and J 5 bases short, with 13 bases between. The DNA of the CDR3 is TGTGCCAGCAGCTTAGATGTGGGGGGCCTTTATGGCTACACCTTC. It codes for CASSLDVGGLYGYTF.

This clonotype came up a few times. The rearrangement uses TRBV7-8 and TRBJ2-1; TRBD2 might be the D (5 bases). CDR3 size: 16 residues. Between the trimmed V and J ends, which lost 0 bases and 3 bases, there was a span of 12 bases. CDR1 and CDR2 (germline): SGHVS, FQNEAQ. CDR3 sequence: CASSLATTSRYNEQFF. Written as DNA, the CDR3 is TGTGCCAGCAGCTTAGCGACAACTAGTCGCTACAATGAGCAGTTCTTC.

The rearrangement links TRBV20-1 to TRBJ2-3; 7 positions agree with TRBD2. Looked up from germline, CDR1 is DFQATT and CDR2 is SNEGSKA (reference sequence). The CDR3 length is 14 residues. The trim removed 7 bases at V and 3 bases at J, leaving 10 bases unmatched. Written as DNA, the CDR3 is TGCAGTGTCTCAACGGCTAGCGGAACAGATACGCAGTATTTT. Translating gives CSVSTASGTDTQYF.

CDR3 loop: CASSYRETLYGYTF. In DNA, the CDR3 is TGTGCCAGCAGTTACCGGGAGACCCTCTATGGCTACACCTTC. V usage is TRBV6-2 or TRBV6-3 and J usage is TRBJ1-2; no reliable D call. CDR1 and CDR2 from the germline V gene are MNHEY and SVGEGT. V was shortened by 2 bases and J by 4 bases, with 11 bases between the two germline ends. The CDR3 covers 14 residues.

V usage is TRBV6-5 and J usage is TRBJ1-1; D gene unclear. Trimming removed 5 bases from V and 5 bases from J, with 15 bases in between. The CDR3 loop spans 14 amino acids. Germline CDR1 MNHEY, CDR2 SVGAGI. In nucleotides, the CDR3 is TGTGCCAGCAGTCGCCCGGGCCGGGGAACTGAAGCTTTCTTT. It codes for CASSRPGRGTEAFF.